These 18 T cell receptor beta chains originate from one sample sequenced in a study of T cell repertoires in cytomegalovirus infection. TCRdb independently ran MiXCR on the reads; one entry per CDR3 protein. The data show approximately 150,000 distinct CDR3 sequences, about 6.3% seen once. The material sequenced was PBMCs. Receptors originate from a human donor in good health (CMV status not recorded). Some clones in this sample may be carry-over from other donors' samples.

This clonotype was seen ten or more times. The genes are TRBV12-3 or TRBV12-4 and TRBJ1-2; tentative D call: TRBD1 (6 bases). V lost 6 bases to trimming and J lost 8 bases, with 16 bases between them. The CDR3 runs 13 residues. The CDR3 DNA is TGTGCCAGCAGCCGCACAGGGATTCCGGGCTACACCTTC. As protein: CASSRTGIPGYTF.

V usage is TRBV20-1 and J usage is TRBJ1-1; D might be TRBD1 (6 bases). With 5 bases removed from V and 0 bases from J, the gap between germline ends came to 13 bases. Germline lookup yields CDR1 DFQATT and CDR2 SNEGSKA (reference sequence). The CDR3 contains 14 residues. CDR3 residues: CSAAQGTLNTEAFF. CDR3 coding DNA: TGCAGTGCTGCACAGGGCACCCTGAACACTGAAGCTTTCTTT.

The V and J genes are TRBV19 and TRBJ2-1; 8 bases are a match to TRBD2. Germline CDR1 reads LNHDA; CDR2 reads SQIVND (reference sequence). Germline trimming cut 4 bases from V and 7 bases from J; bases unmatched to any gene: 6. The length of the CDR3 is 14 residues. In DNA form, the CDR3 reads TGTGCCAGTAGTAGCGGGGGGACGTGGAATGAGCAGTTCTTC. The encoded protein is CASSSGGTWNEQFF.

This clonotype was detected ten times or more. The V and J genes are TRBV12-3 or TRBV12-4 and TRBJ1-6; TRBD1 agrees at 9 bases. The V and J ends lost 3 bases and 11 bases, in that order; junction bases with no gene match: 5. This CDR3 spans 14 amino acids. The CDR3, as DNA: TGTGCCAGCAGTTTGGGACAGGGTGTCACACCCCTCCACTTT. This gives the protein CASSLGQGVTPLHF.

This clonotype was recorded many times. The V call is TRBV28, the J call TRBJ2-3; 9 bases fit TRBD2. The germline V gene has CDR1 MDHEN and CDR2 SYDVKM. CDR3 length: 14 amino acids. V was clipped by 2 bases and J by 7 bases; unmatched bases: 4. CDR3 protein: CASSLLAGQHTQYF. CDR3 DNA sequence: TGTGCCAGCAGTTTACTAGCGGGACAGCATACGCAGTATTTT.

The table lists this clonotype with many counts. CDR3 sequence: CASTLAGNQETQYF. The DNA of the CDR3 is TGTGCCAGCACCTTGGCAGGGAACCAAGAGACCCAGTACTTC. The V gene is TRBV12-3 or TRBV12-4, the J gene TRBJ2-5; D may be TRBD1 (5 bases). This CDR3 comprises 14 residues. The germline V and J ends were trimmed by 7 bases and 0 bases, with 12 bases remaining between them.

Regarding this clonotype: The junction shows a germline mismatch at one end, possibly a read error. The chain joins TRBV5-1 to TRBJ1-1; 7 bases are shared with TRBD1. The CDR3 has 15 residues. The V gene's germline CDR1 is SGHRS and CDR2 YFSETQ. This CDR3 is CASSSDLRGNTEALF. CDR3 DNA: TGCGCCAGCAGCTCCGACCTCAGGGGGAACACTGAAGCTTTATTT. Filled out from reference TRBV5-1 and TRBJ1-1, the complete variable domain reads KAGVTQTPRYLIKTRGQQVTLSCSPISGHRSVSWYQQTPGQGLQFLFEYFSETQRNKGNFPGRFSGRQFSNSRSEMNVSTLELGDSALYLCASSSDLRGNTEALFGQGTRLTVV.

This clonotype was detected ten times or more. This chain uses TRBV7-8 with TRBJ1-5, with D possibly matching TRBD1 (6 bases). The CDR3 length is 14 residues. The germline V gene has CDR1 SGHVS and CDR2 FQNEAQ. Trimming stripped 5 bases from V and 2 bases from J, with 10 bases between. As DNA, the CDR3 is TGTGCCAGCAGCCCACGACAGGGCAATCAGCCCCAGCATTTT. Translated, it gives CASSPRQGNQPQHF.

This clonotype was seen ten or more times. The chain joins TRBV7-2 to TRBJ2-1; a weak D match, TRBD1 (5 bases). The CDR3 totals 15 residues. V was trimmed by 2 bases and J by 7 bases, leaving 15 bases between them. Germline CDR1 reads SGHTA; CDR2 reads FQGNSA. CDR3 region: CASSLTPGRDNEQFF. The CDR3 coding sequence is TGTGCCAGCAGCTTAACCCCGGGCAGGGATAATGAGCAGTTCTTC.

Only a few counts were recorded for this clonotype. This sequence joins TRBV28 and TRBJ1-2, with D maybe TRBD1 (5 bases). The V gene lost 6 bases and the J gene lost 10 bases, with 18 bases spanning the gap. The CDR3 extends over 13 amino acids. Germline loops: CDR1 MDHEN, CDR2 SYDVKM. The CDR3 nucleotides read TGTGCCAGCAGATCCGGGACCCTTCCCGTCTACACCTTC. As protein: CASRSGTLPVYTF.

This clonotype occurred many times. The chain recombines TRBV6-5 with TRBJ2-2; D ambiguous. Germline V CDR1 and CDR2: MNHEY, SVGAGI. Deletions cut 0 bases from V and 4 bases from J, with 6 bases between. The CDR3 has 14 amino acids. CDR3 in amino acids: CASSYSGSTGELFF. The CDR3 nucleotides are TGTGCCAGCAGTTACTCGGGGTCCACCGGGGAGCTGTTTTTT.

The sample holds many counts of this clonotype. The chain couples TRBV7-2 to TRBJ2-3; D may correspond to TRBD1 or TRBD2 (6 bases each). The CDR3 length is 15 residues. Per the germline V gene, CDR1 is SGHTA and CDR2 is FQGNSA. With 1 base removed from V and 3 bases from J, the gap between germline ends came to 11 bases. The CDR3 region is CASSLDGGRTDTQYF. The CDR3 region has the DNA TGTGCCAGCAGCTTAGATGGGGGGCGTACAGATACGCAGTATTTT.

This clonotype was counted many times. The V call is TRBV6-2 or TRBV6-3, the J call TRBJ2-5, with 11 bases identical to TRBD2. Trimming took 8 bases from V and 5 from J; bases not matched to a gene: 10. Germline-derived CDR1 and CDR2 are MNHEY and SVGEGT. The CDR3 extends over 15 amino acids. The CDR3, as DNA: TGTGCCAGCGGACGGGGACTAGCGGTTTGGGAGACCCAGTACTTC. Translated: CASGRGLAVWETQYF.

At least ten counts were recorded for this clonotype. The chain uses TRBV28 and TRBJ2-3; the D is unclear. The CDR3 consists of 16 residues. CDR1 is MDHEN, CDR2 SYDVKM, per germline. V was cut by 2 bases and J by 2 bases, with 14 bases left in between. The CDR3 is CASSLETDRLTDTQYF. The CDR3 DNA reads TGTGCCAGCAGTTTAGAAACAGATAGACTCACAGATACGCAGTATTTT.

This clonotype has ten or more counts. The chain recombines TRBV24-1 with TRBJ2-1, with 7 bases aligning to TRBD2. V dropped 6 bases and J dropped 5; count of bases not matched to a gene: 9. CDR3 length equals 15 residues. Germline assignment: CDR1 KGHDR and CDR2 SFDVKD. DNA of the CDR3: TGTGCCACCAGTTCGTCGAGCGGGGTTCACAATGAGCAGTTCTTC. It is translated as CATSSSSGVHNEQFF.

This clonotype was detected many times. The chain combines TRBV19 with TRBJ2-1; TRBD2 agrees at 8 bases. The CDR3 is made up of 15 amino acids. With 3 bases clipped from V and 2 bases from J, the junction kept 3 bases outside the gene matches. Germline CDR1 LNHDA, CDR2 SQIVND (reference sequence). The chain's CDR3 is CASSMELAAYNEQFF. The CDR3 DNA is TGTGCCAGTAGTATGGAACTAGCGGCCTACAATGAGCAGTTCTTC.

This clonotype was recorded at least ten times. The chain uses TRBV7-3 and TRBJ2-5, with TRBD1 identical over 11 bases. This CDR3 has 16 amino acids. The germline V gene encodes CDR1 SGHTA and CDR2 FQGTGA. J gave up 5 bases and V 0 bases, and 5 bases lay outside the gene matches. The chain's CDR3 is CASSLTGTGGRETQYF. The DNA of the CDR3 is TGTGCCAGCAGCTTAACCGGGACAGGGGGTCGGGAGACCCAGTACTTC.

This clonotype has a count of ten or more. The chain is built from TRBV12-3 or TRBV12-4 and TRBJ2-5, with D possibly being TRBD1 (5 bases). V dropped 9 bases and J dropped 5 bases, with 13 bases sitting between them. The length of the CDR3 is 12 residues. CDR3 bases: TGTGCCAGTAGATGGGGCTCGGAGACCCAGTACTTC. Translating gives CASRWGSETQYF.